Following are 24 T cell receptor beta chains from one sample sequenced in a study of vaccination and CD4 T cells after COVID-19. Stated treatment: roughly 10-day PBMC culture with coronavirus spike peptide pools or control peptides (ViraFEST assay). Scientists ran DNA taken from cultured CD4+ T cells through the Oncomine TCR Beta short-read assay for sequencing. TCRdb processed the PCR reads anew with MiXCR; each CDR3 protein has one entry. The sample includes thousands of distinct CDR3 sequences, under 25% of them seen just once. Their target antigens are unknown. The sequenced sample consisted of cultured CD4+ T cells from blood. The receptors originated from a human donor with COVID-19.

The chain couples TRBV5-1 to TRBJ2-3; 13 nucleotides line up with TRBD2. Germline trimming cut 0 bases from V and 1 base from J; bases unmatched to any gene: 2. CDR1 and CDR2 (germline): SGHRS, YFSETQ. The CDR3 runs to 17 residues. The CDR3 reads CASSLGTSGGRTDTQYF. In nucleotides, the CDR3 is TGCGCCAGCAGCTTGGGGACTAGCGGGGGCCGCACAGATACGCAGTATTTT.

In its sample, this clonotype was seen a few times. Here the CDR3 reads CASSTTQGGTEAFF. CDR3 DNA: TGTGCCAGCAGCACCACACAGGGAGGAACTGAAGCTTTCTTT. V usage is TRBV2 and J usage is TRBJ1-1, with a possible D match to TRBD1 (6 bases). This CDR3 contains 14 residues. Trimming took 6 bases from V and 5 from J, leaving 16 bases between them. Per germline, CDR1 SNHLY and CDR2 FYNNEI.

This clonotype was observed a handful of times. The chain couples TRBV19 to TRBJ2-5; D perhaps matches TRBD2 (6 bases). V was pared by 9 bases and J by 1 base, with 12 bases between. The germline gives CDR1 LNHDA, CDR2 SQIVND (reference sequence). The CDR3 length is 13 residues. As DNA, the CDR3 is TGTGCCAGCCGACTAGTCCCCCAAGAGACCCAGTACTTC. Its protein is CASRLVPQETQYF. The whole variable domain, remainder taken from reference TRBV19 and TRBJ2-5, is DGGITQSPKYLFRKEGQNVTLSCEQNLNHDAMYWYRQDPGQGLRLIYYSQIVNDFQKGDIAEGYSVSREKKESFPLTVTSAQKNPTAFYLCASRLVPQETQYFGPGTRLLVL.

The J gene is TRBJ2-7, the V gene TRBV7-9, with D tentatively TRBD1 or TRBD2 (5 bases each). The CDR3 runs to 14 residues. Germline V CDR1 and CDR2: SEHNR, FQNEAQ (reference sequence). Trimming took 3 bases from V and 5 from J, leaving 14 bases between them. For the CDR3, the DNA is TGTGCCAGCAGCTTGTCCCCGGGACGGAACGAGCAGTACTTC. The encoded protein is CASSLSPGRNEQYF.

This chain links TRBV6-2 or TRBV6-3 with TRBJ2-3; 9 bases align to TRBD2. V trimming: 5 bases; J trimming: 6 bases; junction bases outside the gene matches: 9. Germline CDR1 MNHEY, CDR2 SVGEGT. This CDR3 has 15 residues. In DNA, the CDR3 is TGTGCCAGCAGTCAAGCCGCGGGGGGGATGGATACGCAGTATTTT. It specifies CASSQAAGGMDTQYF.

V usage is TRBV5-1 and J usage is TRBJ2-5; TRBD1 aligns across 7 bases. With V trimmed by 0 bases and J by 5 bases, 7 bases remained unmatched. Germline values: CDR1 SGHRS, CDR2 YFSETQ. CDR3 size: 15 residues. The CDR3 DNA is TGCGCCAGCAGCTTGGCGCCGGACAGGTGGGAGACCCAGTACTTC. This encodes CASSLAPDRWETQYF.

V gene TRBV20-1 combines with J gene TRBJ1-6; weak D call: TRBD1 (5 bases). Germline CDR1 and CDR2: DFQATT and SNEGSKA (reference sequence). V was cut by 3 bases and J by 7 bases, with 7 bases left in between. There are 12 residues in the CDR3. CDR3 bases: TGCAGTGCTAGTGCAGGGAATTCACCCCTCCACTTT. This codes for CSASAGNSPLHF.

This chain links TRBV19 with TRBJ1-2, with D maybe TRBD1 (5 bases). The CDR3 has 14 amino acids. Trimming took 2 bases from V and 8 from J, leaving 15 bases between them. Germline loops: CDR1 LNHDA, CDR2 SQIVND (reference sequence). This CDR3 is CASSIKGSTGGYTF. The CDR3, as DNA: TGTGCCAGTAGTATAAAGGGAAGCACAGGCGGCTACACCTTC.

The rearrangement uses TRBV20-1 and TRBJ2-5; 7 bases are shared with TRBD2. Germline V gives CDR1 DFQATT, CDR2 SNEGSKA (reference sequence). This CDR3 spans 14 amino acids. V dropped 3 bases and J dropped 4; count of bases not matched to a gene: 8. In DNA form, the CDR3 reads TGCAGTGCTAGGCGGGGGACTGGAGGAGAGACCCAGTACTTC. As protein: CSARRGTGGETQYF.

This sequence joins TRBV6-1 and TRBJ2-5; possibly TRBD1 for D (6 bases). V lost 5 bases and J 5 bases, leaving 12 bases between the germline ends. Germline assignment: CDR1 MNHNS and CDR2 SASEGT. The CDR3 totals 13 residues. CDR3 in amino acids: CASSTGFGETQYF. CDR3 sequence (DNA): TGTGCCAGCAGTACAGGGTTTGGGGAGACCCAGTACTTC.

This clonotype is termed medium-sized (0.01 to 0.1%). This chain links TRBV20-1 with TRBJ1-5; 9 bases agree with TRBD1. CDR3 length: 15 amino acids. From germline, CDR1 is DFQATT and CDR2 SNEGSKA (reference sequence). V shed 1 base and J 4 bases; nucleotides not matched to a gene: 5. CDR3 coding DNA: TGCAGTGCTAGAGCCAACAGGGGGCGGAATCAGCCCCAGCATTTT. Translation gives CSARANRGRNQPQHF.

The CDR3: CASFRRDLEPFTDTQYF. The CDR3 DNA reads as TGTGCCAGCTTTCGCCGGGACCTGGAACCCTTCACAGATACGCAGTATTTT. This rearrangement joins TRBV2 to TRBJ2-3; possibly TRBD1 or TRBD2 for D (5 bases each). V was cut by 8 bases and J by 2 bases, with 23 bases left in between. Germline lookup yields CDR1 SNHLY and CDR2 FYNNEI. The CDR3 length is 17 residues.

The chain's CDR3 is CASSFGTGGADEQYF. The DNA for the CDR3 is TGTGCCAGCAGCTTCGGGACAGGGGGAGCTGACGAGCAGTACTTC. The chain uses TRBV7-2 and TRBJ2-7, with TRBD1 identical over 11 bases. The CDR3 spans 15 residues. The J segment lost 5 bases and the V segment lost 3 bases, leaving 6 bases of the junction unmatched. Germline CDR1 reads SGHTA; CDR2 reads FQGNSA.

The chain has TRBV24-1 and TRBJ2-3; TRBD2 is a possible D gene (7 bases). Deletions cut 0 bases from V and 7 bases from J, with 13 bases between. Germline CDR1 is KGHDR and CDR2 is SFDVKD. CDR3 length: 15 amino acids. The CDR3 bases are TGTGCCACCAGTGATTTGGGGGGGGCGGGTAATACGCAGTATTTT. Amino acids: CATSDLGGAGNTQYF.

This chain connects TRBV20-1 to TRBJ2-6; maybe TRBD1 (6 bases). In germline, CDR1 is DFQATT, CDR2 SNEGSKA (reference sequence). With 5 bases removed from V and 0 bases from J, the gap between germline ends came to 14 bases. The CDR3 is made up of 16 amino acids. The CDR3 sequence: CSAWTAHDSGANVLTF. The CDR3 coding sequence is TGCAGTGCTTGGACAGCTCACGACTCTGGGGCCAACGTCCTGACTTTC.

A few counts support this clonotype. This CDR3 is CASSPGLGETQYF. In nucleotides, the CDR3 is TGTGCCAGCAGCCCAGGCCTGGGGGAGACCCAGTACTTC. The rearrangement links TRBV7-3 to TRBJ2-5; the D is unclear. V lost 5 bases and J lost 5, with 12 bases in between. Germline values: CDR1 SGHTA, CDR2 FQGTGA. This CDR3 is 13 amino acids long.

This clonotype has a handful of counts. The V call is TRBV5-1, the J call TRBJ1-6, with D hard to call. The CDR3 totals 15 residues. V gave up 1 base and J gave up 9 bases, with 14 bases separating them. The germline gives CDR1 SGHRS, CDR2 YFSETQ. The CDR3 protein is CASSLWSGVSSPLHF. The CDR3 DNA reads TGCGCCAGCAGCTTGTGGAGCGGGGTCAGTTCACCCCTCCACTTT.

In this sample, this clonotype is medium-sized. This chain uses TRBV6-1 with TRBJ1-4; D is unclear. CDR3 length: 14 residues. Per the germline V gene, CDR1 is MNHNS and CDR2 is SASEGT. Trimming took off 6 bases at V and 0 bases at J, with 8 bases between the two ends. CDR3 sequence: CASSTGATNEKLFF. CDR3 nucleotides: TGTGCCAGCAGCACGGGAGCAACTAATGAAAAACTGTTTTTT.

This clonotype showed up just a few times. The chain joins TRBV12-3 or TRBV12-4 to TRBJ1-5; D gene unclear. V lost 7 bases to trimming and J lost 5 bases, with 12 bases between them. The CDR3 is 13 residues long. CDR3 bases: TGTGCCAGCACTGGGCCCGACCATCAGCCCCAGCATTTT. This encodes CASTGPDHQPQHF.

This clonotype was seen a handful of times. The rearrangement links TRBV10-3 to TRBJ2-5, with TRBD2 as a possible D gene (6 bases). This CDR3 contains 13 residues. Trimming stripped 7 bases from V and 7 bases from J, with 16 bases between. The germline CDR1 and CDR2 sequences are ENHRY and SYGVKD. DNA for the CDR3: TGTGCCATCAAAGGTCCGGGAGAGGGGACCCAGTACTTC. Residues: CAIKGPGEGTQYF.

This clonotype was observed a handful of times. This sequence joins TRBV6-1 and TRBJ2-3; D perhaps matches TRBD1 (5 bases). Germline V lookup: CDR1 MNHNS, CDR2 SASEGT. Trimming left V 6 bases short and J 1 base short, with 11 bases between. The CDR3 spans 14 residues. CDR3 sequence: CASRGQTGTDTQYF. The CDR3 DNA reads as TGTGCCAGCAGGGGTCAGACAGGCACAGATACGCAGTATTTT.

V and J are TRBV20-1 and TRBJ2-7; D may be TRBD2 (6 bases). Trimming removed 0 bases at V and 4 bases at J, with 13 bases between. The CDR3 length is 14 residues. Per germline, CDR1 DFQATT and CDR2 SNEGSKA (reference sequence). This chain's CDR3 is CSARDPAGIYEQYF. The CDR3 coding sequence is TGCAGTGCTAGAGATCCGGCGGGGATATACGAGCAGTACTTC.

The V gene is TRBV5-8, the J gene TRBJ2-2; 11 bases align to TRBD1. This CDR3 is 16 amino acids long. V lost 3 bases, J lost 5 bases, and 6 bases stayed unmatched. CDR1 and CDR2 from the germline V gene are SGHTS and YDEGEE. CDR3 coding DNA: TGTGCCAGCAGCTCCAACCGGGACAGGGGGACCGGGGAGCTGTTTTTT. The encoded protein is CASSSNRDRGTGELFF.

To note about this clonotype: A read error may explain this, as a much larger clone is one base away. V and J are TRBV20-1 and TRBJ1-1, with a tentative D call TRBD1 (5 bases). This CDR3 has 15 residues. Looked up from germline, CDR1 is DFQATT and CDR2 is SNEGSKA (reference sequence). DNA for the CDR3: TGCAGTGCTAGAGCCGGACATACAGTAAACACTGAAGTTTTCTTT. It specifies CSARAGHTVNTEVFF.